The clone carrying this TCR beta chain was seen a single time. The length of the CDR3 is 14 residues. Germline V gives CDR1 LGHDT, CDR2 YNNKEL (reference sequence). V lost 4 bases, J lost 8 bases, and 14 bases lay in between. In the source study's methods: Estimation of nucleated cell counts relied on the amplification of reference gene primers. Sequencing was performed with immunoSEQ multiplex PCR; in TCRdb, only in-frame clones are kept and a portion is missing. From that table come the V and J calls and clone size; the DNA was used to work out D and trimming. This sample has 250,000 or so clones, with roughly nine tenths found just once. Grouping used clinical history reported by participants in a survey and questionnaire. The sample originates from a study of blood T cell repertoires in COVID-19.

The V and J genes are TRBV3-1 (or the pseudogene TRBV3-2) and TRBJ1-4; D perhaps matches TRBD1 (6 bases). Material: PBMCs or T cells enriched from blood (not recorded which). The source is a human donor in a cohort exposed to, infected with or recovered from COVID-19 (not recorded which). The donor label of this sample is uncertain. The DNA for the CDR3 is TGTGCCAGCAGCCGTAGAGGGGGAGAGGAAAAACTGTTTTTT. Protein product: CASSRRGGEEKLFF.